The present entry profiles one T cell receptor (beta chain) with its context. Its antigen is as yet unknown. This entry belongs to a study of T cell responses to AZD1222 COVID-19 vaccine. Clones were sequenced by immunoSEQ multiplex PCR, and TCRdb holds only the in-frame ones, with some missing. The table shows about 78,000 clones, with roughly 80% occurring only once. The study, taken as a whole, reports: Spike-specific TCR breadth and depth went up after people got two AZD1222 doses. Dominant at 160-218 and 743-854, vaccine-associated CD4 TCRs also spanned spike. Donors were largely white British and mainly female; clonal diversity was possibly underestimated.

Germline CDR1 is LNHDA and CDR2 is SQIVND (reference sequence). This CDR3 is built from 19 residues. Between the trimmed V and J ends, which lost 2 bases and 0 bases, there was a span of 20 bases. The rearrangement joins TRBV19 to TRBJ1-5; a possible D gene is TRBD1 (6 bases). Specimen: peripheral blood, collected on day 0 of AZD1222 vaccination. This receptor was obtained from an adult in good health. The CDR3 here is CASSIPGSRGAGSNQPQHF. The CDR3 DNA is TGTGCCAGTAGTATACCCGGCAGCAGGGGAGCCGGTAGCAATCAGCCCCAGCATTTT. Filled out from reference TRBV19 and TRBJ1-5, the complete variable domain reads DGGITQSPKYLFRKEGQNVTLSCEQNLNHDAMYWYRQDPGQGLRLIYYSQIVNDFQKGDIAEGYSVSREKKESFPLTVTSAQKNPTAFYLCASSIPGSRGAGSNQPQHFGDGTRLSIL.